Given below is one T cell receptor beta chain in context. Many counts were recorded for this clonotype. It has no known antigen specificity. No base quality information exists; no much larger clone differs at one position. The germline V gene (reference sequence) provides CDR1 DFQATT and CDR2 SNEGSKA. Trimming leaves V shorter by 5 bases and J shorter by 0 bases, with the junction holding 18 bases beyond the gene matches. CDR3 length: 18 amino acids, cysteine to phenylalanine. Of the read, only the CDR3 DNA is kept; its 54 bases are in frame from base 1. To demonstrate the VDJtools post-analysis software, TCR beta repertoires were profiled from the peripheral blood of over ten young patients with multiple sclerosis. The multiple sclerosis patients were children and adolescents ranging in age from roughly 6 to 16 years. The sample is drawn from a study of post-analysis software for immune sequencing data (dated by TCRdb to between 2015 and 2017). At the level of the whole study: Relapsing-remitting, secondary progressive and progressive-relapsing multiple sclerosis were recorded as disease courses, and subtype annotation was lacking for some patients. The patient repertoires were set against around ten previously published healthy control repertoires from donors whose ages ranged from roughly 6 to 25 years. A subset of samples was prepared in parallel using single-end sample barcoding, then pooled and co-amplified after Illumina adapter ligation. What the study reported, not specific to this receptor: About five TRBV segments, including TRBV5-6, TRBV5-1 and TRBV20-1, were significantly more frequent in patients than controls. The control group was slightly older than the multiple sclerosis patient group. Strong co-clustering of samples prepared in the same batch was shown by direct clustering with F measure, prompting a batch-effect correction. Normalized Chao1 diversity was significantly lower in multiple sclerosis patients than controls, suggesting substantial peripheral T-cell clonal expansion.

Receptors were amplified or captured by PCR. The listed sequencing device is Illumina HiSeq 2500. To reduce PCR and sequencing biases, unique molecular identifiers were built into the TCR beta cDNA libraries. Per 1 to 10 million input T cells, 500,000 or so cDNA molecules were obtained, such that each molecule approximated one T cell. Patient libraries were prepared and sequenced with the same protocol used for the earlier healthy control dataset. Samples belonging to the same batch were prepared together, multiplexed and sequenced on a shared HiSeq lane. Under the source paper's analysis protocol: Raw barcoded reads were processed with MIGEC, discarding single-read molecular identifier groups before consensus assembly and CDR3 extraction. VDJtools was used for post-analysis of the clonotype tables, and diversity was normalized by down-sampling every dataset to the size of the smallest sample. In repertoire overlap clustering, CDR3 amino acid sequences, but not nucleotide sequences, were matched to correct batch-related cross-sample contamination. The public reads were run again by TCRdb, first through fastp at Q25 and then through MiXCR, and only productive beta chains were kept. Duplicate CDR3 protein sequences are folded into a single record with the most common DNA and genes. The authors' filters were not applied to this entry. Across this sample there are 750,000 to 950,000 distinct CDR3 sequences, with around 45% seen only once. The ten most abundant clones make up roughly 4.9% of the sample.

The chain links TRBV20-1 with TRBJ1-2; TRBD1 aligns with 7 central bases. Sequencing was performed on blood. The receptor was derived from a girl aged 10-17 years with multiple sclerosis. CDR3 region: CSARGGQPKPLSNYGYTF. Here is the DNA: TGCAGTGCTCGAGGGGGACAGCCAAAACCTCTTTCTAACTATGGCTACACCTTC.